This TCR beta chain was documented in a study of T cell repertoires and Cas9 in healthy adults. Study details: SpCas9-reactive CD4 and CD8 T cells were characterized for potency, cytotoxicity and lineage.

Profiled with immunoSEQ multiplex PCR; TCRdb holds only in-frame clones, not every one. The sample includes roughly 14,000 clones, about 88% seen only once; the top ten take around 1.5%. A remark on this clone: The antigen remains unidentified.

Study-level points and caveats: SpCas9-reactive effector T cells were reportedly restrained in vitro by SpCas9-reactive regulatory T cells.

The V end was cut by 4 bases, the J end by 0 bases, with 15 bases between. Germline CDR1 is SGHVS and CDR2 is FQNEAQ. The CDR3 is made up of 17 amino acids. The rearrangement uses TRBV7-8 and TRBJ2-2, with a tentative D call TRBD2 (5 bases). The TCR comes from a human donor in good health. The sample consisted of Tregs (CD4+, CD25+, CD127-, CD137-, CD154-) from PBMCs; culture status not recorded. The CDR3 loop is CASSSTRLAANTGELFF. The CDR3 coding sequence is TGTGCCAGCAGCTCCACGAGGCTAGCAGCGAACACCGGGGAGCTGTTTTTT.